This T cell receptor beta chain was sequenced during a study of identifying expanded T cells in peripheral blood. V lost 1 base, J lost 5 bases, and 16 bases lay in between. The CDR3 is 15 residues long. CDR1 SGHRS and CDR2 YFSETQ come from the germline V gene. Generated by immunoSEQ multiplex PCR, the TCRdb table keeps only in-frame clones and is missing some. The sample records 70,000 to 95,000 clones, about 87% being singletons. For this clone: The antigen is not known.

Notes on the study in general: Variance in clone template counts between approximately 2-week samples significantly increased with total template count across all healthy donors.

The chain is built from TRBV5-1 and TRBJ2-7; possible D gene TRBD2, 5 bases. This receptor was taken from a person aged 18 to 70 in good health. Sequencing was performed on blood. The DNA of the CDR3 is TGCGCCAGCAGCTTGATCCGGGGAGTTAAAAACGAGCAGTACTTC. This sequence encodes CASSLIRGVKNEQYF. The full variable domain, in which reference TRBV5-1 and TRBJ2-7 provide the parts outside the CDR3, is KAGVTQTPRYLIKTRGQQVTLSCSPISGHRSVSWYQQTPGQGLQFLFEYFSETQRNKGNFPGRFSGRQFSNSRSEMNVSTLELGDSALYLCASSLIRGVKNEQYFGPGTRLTVT.